A selection of T cell receptor beta chains follows, all from one sample in a study of blood T cell repertoires in COVID-19. Produced via immunoSEQ multiplex PCR; TCRdb's table is partial and in-frame only. The top ten hold roughly 21% of the sample, which has about 190,000 clones, about 85% seen once. The sample taken for sequencing was peripheral blood. The receptors here all came from a man in his 60s with active or convalescent COVID-19. CDR3s leave out the opening cysteine and the closing phenylalanine or tryptophan. Expanded clones get a size class; other rows say once, few or many, or leave the size out.

TRBV6-5 - ASSSDRFLGGYT
TRBV7-9 - ASSLVRAGGYT
TRBV29-1 - SVVGGQGLSGELF
TRBV15 few ATSRGRQGASSGANVLT
TRBV6-5 - ASGVEGSHYNEQF
TRBV6-5 - ASSYHRRENEKLF
TRBV7-9 - ASSSHLRGYGYEQY
TRBV6-4 - ASSDSGTAEGPDTQY
TRBV9 once ASSLGTGSGEQF
TRBV11-2 - ASSLQQGRNTIY
TRBV5-6 - ASSLGQTATNEKLF
TRBV10-2 once ASSEPPRDSEQY
TRBV6-5 - ASSYRLRDTDTQY
TRBV2 - ASSGQGGNQPQH
TRBV7-6 - ASSPGLAEYEQY
TRBV11-2 - ASSFGQGNQPQH
TRBV18 - ASSPAEDYGYT
TRBV27 - ASSLQGARQPQH
TRBV19 - ASSISALGTAIEKLF
TRBV7-9 - ASSRQGRANEKLF
TRBV2 - ASRDRVFRNEQF
TRBV29-1 few SVQTGVNYGYT
TRBV19 - ASSMERAYNSPLH
TRBV2 - ASSGLAANTGELF
TRBV2 - ASSEGRLAGVDTQY
TRBV5-4 - ASSPSLTGAPNEQY
TRBV11-2 - ASSLAGTKNTEAF
TRBV25-1 - ASQRPTGYGYT
TRBV11-3 - ASSSGGTGALAEQY
TRBV25-1 - ASSEVVREDYEQY
TRBV1 - TKRGGRETQY
TRBV18 - ASSPSDT
TRBV4-1 - ASSQDTYGGSGNTIY
TRBV7-2 - ASSLGQGRGEQY
TRBV3-1/TRBV3-2 - ASSPLAGGPTDTQY
TRBV15 - ATSRGTSYEQY
TRBV11-2 - ASSNRGRDSYNEQF
TRBV27 - ASSFSRKSSYNSPLH
TRBV7-3 - ASSLTGSGVTDTQY
TRBV2 - ASSTLAGPADTQY
TRBV2 - ASGSGSGELF
TRBV6-1 - ASSALGGSSTDTQY
TRBV5-1 - ASSPQGASQANTIY
TRBV19 - ASTTLGTAGNTIY
TRBV5-1 - ASSLTGQRNTEAF
TRBV5-1 once ASSLVSVAVTDTQY
TRBV4-1 - ASSQDSGTHSGNTIY
TRBV6-1 - ASSEDFGRHSYGYT
TRBV6-5 - ASGLGAYEQY
TRBV7-8 once ASSLRDRGNEQY
TRBV9 - ASSDRGSSYNEQF
TRBV5-5 - ASSSLPGGKETQY
TRBV5-8 - ASSGTAKLVTGELF
TRBV27 - ASSSTGFSGNTIY